This T cell receptor beta chain was captured by sequencing in a study of blood T cell repertoires in COVID-19. At the level of the study: Spain, Italy and the United States supplied samples that represented acute and convalescent COVID-19. PBMCs, B-cell-depleted T cells, or T cells were the source of the cDNA or gDNA that made up the material.

The CDR3 has 14 amino acids. Germline V gene data show CDR1 as MNHEY and CDR2 as SVGAGI. V was pared by 6 bases and J by 1 base, with 12 bases between. Original processing methods: Quantification of nucleated cells was approximated via reference gene primer amplification. Assay: immunoSEQ multiplex PCR; the TCRdb copy retains only in-frame clones and omits some. D and trimming were read from the DNA, whereas the V and J calls and clone size are those reported in that table. This table has about 220,000 clones, roughly 84% appearing once. This receptor was obtained from a woman aged 25 to 39 who had recovered from COVID-19. This chain uses TRBV6-5 with TRBJ1-2; no reliable D call. What was sequenced was peripheral blood. The CDR3 DNA sequence: TGTGCCAGCAGCACAGAAAAAATTAACTATGGCTACACCTTC. This translates into CASSTEKINYGYTF.